These 17 T cell receptor beta chains were sequenced from one sample in a study of shared clonotypes between healthy human individuals. Naive CD8 cells were CD45RO-negative, positively selected for CCR7, excluding terminally differentiated effector memory CD45RA+ cells. Profiled with immunoSEQ multiplex PCR; TCRdb holds only in-frame clones, not every one. The table includes 1.5 million to 2.5 million clones, about 95% detected once. The sequencing sample was made of naive CD8+ T cells sorted from blood. The receptors shown here come from a man aged 18 to 35 in good health.

In regard to this clone: The sample holds other DNA sequences that translate to the same CDR3. CDR3 in amino acids: CASSLTGGMNTEAFF. As DNA, the CDR3 is TGTGCCAGCAGCTTGACAGGGGGCATGAACACTGAAGCTTTCTTT. The genes are TRBV27 and TRBJ1-1, with 10 bases lining up with TRBD1. V lost 6 bases, J lost 0 bases, and 4 bases stayed unmatched. The CDR3 runs 15 residues. Germline lookup yields CDR1 MNHEY and CDR2 SMNVEV (reference sequence).

The J gene is TRBJ1-2, the V gene TRBV10-2; D might be TRBD1 (5 bases). V was clipped by 8 bases and J by 7 bases, with 17 bases between them. There are 13 residues in the CDR3. Looked up from germline, CDR1 is WSHSY and CDR2 is SAAADI. The CDR3 coding sequence is TGCGCCAGCGGGGTTTCCAGGGATCTTGGCTACACCTTC. Protein: CASGVSRDLGYTF.

CDR3 amino acids: CASSLGTFTDTQYF. The CDR3 coding sequence is TGTGCCAGCAGCTTGGGGACCTTCACAGATACGCAGTATTTT. This sequence joins TRBV5-6 and TRBJ2-3, with D unresolved. Germline assignment: CDR1 SGHDT and CDR2 YYEEEE. Trimming took off 0 bases at V and 2 bases at J, with 7 bases between the two ends. The CDR3 spans 14 residues.

V and J are TRBV9 and TRBJ2-2, with 10 bases matching TRBD1. Germline lookup yields CDR1 SGDLS and CDR2 YYNGEE. V lost 4 bases and J lost 3; bases outside the gene matches: 6. CDR3 length: 16 amino acids. The CDR3 DNA sequence: TGTGCCAGCAGCTCCCGGGACAGGGGTGACACCGGGGAGCTGTTTTTT. Its translation is CASSSRDRGDTGELFF.

V gene TRBV6-5 combines with J gene TRBJ2-3, with a tentative D call TRBD2 (6 bases). Germline V gives CDR1 MNHEY, CDR2 SVGAGI. Trimming pared 6 bases from V and 0 bases from J, leaving 13 bases between. This CDR3 region has 15 residues. The CDR3 sequence: CASRIAAYSTDTQYF. CDR3 nucleotides: TGTGCCAGCAGGATAGCGGCCTACAGCACAGATACGCAGTATTTT.

The CDR3 sequence: CASTYQGAYEQYF. The CDR3 bases are TGTGCCAGCACCTACCAGGGGGCCTACGAGCAGTACTTC. The chain links TRBV5-6 to TRBJ2-7; 7 bases map to TRBD1. Trimming cost V 6 bases and J 2 bases; bases outside gene matches: 5. This CDR3 is 13 amino acids long. Germline CDR1 and CDR2: SGHDT and YYEEEE.

This clone occurred once. The chain combines TRBV27 with TRBJ2-1; D is ambiguous. The CDR3 covers 17 residues. CDR1 MNHEY and CDR2 SMNVEV come from the germline V gene (reference sequence). Trimming left V 2 bases short and J 0 bases short, with 14 bases between. The CDR3 DNA sequence: TGTGCCAGCAGTTTACCTTTTAGCACCACCTCCTACAATGAGCAGTTCTTC. Its protein product is CASSLPFSTTSYNEQFF.

This sequence joins TRBV6-1 and TRBJ1-1; D might be TRBD1 (5 bases). The germline V gene has CDR1 MNHNS and CDR2 SASEGT. The CDR3 is made up of 14 amino acids. V was pared by 2 bases and J by 3 bases, with 10 bases between. CDR3 protein: CASSEWLGDTEAFF. DNA of the CDR3: TGTGCCAGCAGTGAATGGTTAGGGGACACTGAAGCTTTCTTT.

Regarding this clone: Other DNA sequences in the sample encode the same CDR3. The chain is built from TRBV20-1 and TRBJ2-5; the D is unclear. V was cut by 5 bases and J by 3 bases, with 4 bases left in between. Germline CDR1 reads DFQATT; CDR2 reads SNEGSKA (reference sequence). The length of the CDR3 is 10 residues. This CDR3 is CSAGEETQYF. CDR3 bases: TGCAGTGCTGGGGAAGAGACCCAGTACTTC.

This clone was counted once. V and J are TRBV27 and TRBJ1-2, with unresolved D. This CDR3 region has 19 residues. Germline CDR1 MNHEY, CDR2 SMNVEV (reference sequence). Deletions cut 5 bases from V and 6 bases from J, with 31 bases between. The DNA for the CDR3 is TGTGCCAGCAGTCCGCGGCCCTACTCTGGGAGCGGAAACGTCCATGGCTACACCTTC. Translation gives CASSPRPYSGSGNVHGYTF.

With respect to this clone: Additional DNA sequences in this sample encode the identical CDR3. The chain uses TRBV29-1 and TRBJ2-7, with 7 bases identical to TRBD1. J lost 3 bases, V lost 0 bases, and 2 bases had no gene match. This CDR3 comprises 13 residues. Germline V gene lookup returns CDR1 SQVTM and CDR2 ANQGSEA. CDR3 nucleotides: TGCAGCGTTGAAGAGGGGGACAGCTACGAGCAGTACTTC. Translated: CSVEEGDSYEQYF.

The chain has TRBV4-3 and TRBJ2-7; TRBD1 matches 8 bases. The trim removed 4 bases at V and 7 bases at J, leaving 9 bases unmatched. The CDR3 contains 14 residues. Germline V gives CDR1 LGHNA, CDR2 YSLEER. Written as DNA, the CDR3 is TGCGCCAGCAGCCCCTCCCAGGGGGCCGTAGAGCAGTACTTC. Protein: CASSPSQGAVEQYF.

The chain uses TRBV7-9 and TRBJ2-7; 11 bases map to TRBD2. CDR1 SEHNR and CDR2 FQNEAQ come from the germline V gene (reference sequence). The V and J ends lost 4 bases and 7 bases, in that order; junction bases with no gene match: 9. This CDR3 comprises 15 residues. The CDR3 DNA follows: TGTGCCAGCAGCTCTATAGCGGGAGGGCCTGAAGAGCAGTACTTC. Translation: CASSSIAGGPEEQYF. Supplemented by reference TRBV7-9 and TRBJ2-7, the full variable domain reads DTGVSQNPRHKITKRGQNVTFRCDPISEHNRLYWYRQTLGQGPEFLTYFQNEAQLEKSRLLSDRFSAERPKGSFSTLEIQRTEQGDSAMYLCASSSIAGGPEEQYFGPGTRLTVT.

The chain is built from TRBV28 and TRBJ1-5, with a tentative D call TRBD1 (6 bases). Between the trimmed V and J ends, which lost 6 bases and 5 bases, there was a span of 14 bases. The CDR3 sequence is 14 residues long. Germline assignment: CDR1 MDHEN and CDR2 SYDVKM. CDR3 coding DNA: TGTGCCAGCAGAGGACGGGGGGGCTATCAGCCCCAGCATTTT. The encoded protein is CASRGRGGYQPQHF.

The chain employs TRBV5-8 and TRBJ2-7; D gene ambiguous. Germline V gene lookup returns CDR1 SGHTS and CDR2 YDEGEE. This CDR3 is built from 12 residues. Trimming took 0 bases from V and 10 from J, leaving 11 bases between them. For the CDR3, the DNA is TGTGCCAGCAGCTTGGCCGTCAGACTCCAGTACTTC. Translation: CASSLAVRLQYF.

Worth noting for this clone: In the same sample, other DNA sequences code for this CDR3. The V gene is TRBV19, the J gene TRBJ2-7, with a tentative D call TRBD1 (6 bases). Trimming removed 6 bases at V and 3 bases at J, with 12 bases between. The CDR3 has 13 residues. The germline V gene encodes CDR1 LNHDA and CDR2 SQIVND (reference sequence). In DNA, the CDR3 is TGTGCCAGTAGCCCTGGGGGCCTCTACGAGCAGTACTTC. Its translation is CASSPGGLYEQYF.

Points on this clone: Other DNA sequences of this sample code for an identical CDR3. J is TRBJ2-7 and V is TRBV27; tentative D call: TRBD1 (5 bases). The CDR3 extends over 14 amino acids. Germline values: CDR1 MNHEY, CDR2 SMNVEV (reference sequence). V was pared by 3 bases and J by 6 bases, with 15 bases between. CDR3 amino acids: CASSFGQGIGEQYF. CDR3 sequence (DNA): TGTGCCAGCAGTTTCGGGCAGGGTATAGGCGAGCAGTACTTC.